Below are 9 T cell receptor beta chains sequenced from a single sample in a study of cytomegalovirus exposure and HLA in healthy donors. Clones were sequenced by immunoSEQ multiplex PCR, and TCRdb holds only the in-frame ones, with some missing. In the table there are 100,000 to 150,000 clones, roughly 95% of which are singletons. The sample consisted of PBMCs. Receptors originate from a man between 18 and 29 years old in good health and CMV-seronegative.

The V call is TRBV28, the J call TRBJ2-3; 10 nucleotides align to TRBD2. This CDR3 region has 17 residues. The V segment lost 4 bases and the J segment 2 bases; nucleotides outside the gene matches: 9. CDR1 is MDHEN, CDR2 SYDVKM, per germline. CDR3 DNA: TGTGCCAGCAGTTCCCTACAACTAGCGGGATTCACAGATACGCAGTATTTT. Translating gives CASSSLQLAGFTDTQYF.

J is TRBJ2-3 and V is TRBV29-1, with TRBD2 matching over 7 bases. J lost 2 bases, V lost 7 bases, and 9 bases had no gene match. The CDR3 has 14 residues. CDR1 is SQVTM, CDR2 ANQGSEA, per germline. Here the CDR3 reads CSAPVSGSTDTQYF. As DNA, the CDR3 is TGCAGCGCCCCCGTTAGCGGGTCCACAGATACGCAGTATTTT.

This chain connects TRBV4-1 to TRBJ2-1; 11 bases match TRBD2. J was trimmed by 7 bases and V by 8 bases; bases with no gene match: 10. CDR3 length equals 15 residues. From germline, CDR1 is MGHRA and CDR2 YSYEKL. CDR3 coding DNA: TGCGCCAGCGAGCTTCTAGCGGGAGGACGTAATGAGCAGTTCTTC. Protein sequence: CASELLAGGRNEQFF.

The V and J genes are TRBV28 and TRBJ2-1; D not resolved. The CDR3 has 17 amino acids. V dropped 3 bases and J dropped 0 bases, with 15 bases sitting between them. Germline V CDR1 and CDR2: MDHEN, SYDVKM. This CDR3 reads CASSFSPSTGSYNEQFF. The CDR3 nucleotides read TGTGCCAGCAGTTTTTCCCCTTCTACGGGCTCCTACAATGAGCAGTTCTTC.

This sequence joins TRBV5-1 and TRBJ2-2; TRBD1 aligns across 8 bases. Germline lookup yields CDR1 SGHRS and CDR2 YFSETQ. The length of the CDR3 is 18 residues. With V trimmed by 3 bases and J by 7 bases, 17 bases remained unmatched. The CDR3 DNA reads TGCGCCAGCAGCTCTAATGGACAGGGCCCGTTAATGAGCGGGGAGCTGTTTTTT. It codes for CASSSNGQGPLMSGELFF.

The chain joins TRBV19 to TRBJ1-2; the D gene is possibly TRBD1 (6 bases). This CDR3 comprises 16 residues. From germline, CDR1 is LNHDA and CDR2 SQIVND (reference sequence). Trimming removed 4 bases from V and 4 bases from J, with 19 bases in between. The CDR3 DNA reads as TGTGCCAGTAGTAGACCACAGGGTATGACCCTCTATGGCTACACCTTC. The encoded protein is CASSRPQGMTLYGYTF.

The chain carries TRBV30 and TRBJ1-2; unclear D gene. The CDR3 contains 13 residues. V lost 0 bases and J 2 bases, leaving 7 bases between the germline ends. CDR1 GTSNPN and CDR2 SVGIG come from the germline V gene (reference sequence). Here the CDR3 DNA reads TGTGCCTGGAGTGTATCCCGGAACTATGGCTACACCTTC. Translated: CAWSVSRNYGYTF.

The rearrangement joins TRBV5-6 to TRBJ2-3, with 12 bases aligning to TRBD2. This CDR3 is built from 16 residues. The junction had 8 bases not matched to a gene; V was cut back by 2 bases and J by 7 bases. Germline values: CDR1 SGHDT, CDR2 YYEEEE. CDR3 nucleotides: TGTGCCAGCAGCTTCGCTAGCGGGAGGGCCGGTAATACGCAGTATTTT. The encoded protein is CASSFASGRAGNTQYF.

This chain connects TRBV7-2 to TRBJ2-7, with TRBD2 matching over 9 bases. The CDR3 is made up of 14 amino acids. Germline CDR1 reads SGHTA; CDR2 reads FQGNSA. V shed 4 bases and J 4 bases; nucleotides not matched to a gene: 5. CDR3 region: CASSWSGRTYEQYF. CDR3 sequence (DNA): TGTGCCAGCAGCTGGAGCGGGAGGACGTACGAGCAGTACTTC.